This is a list of T cell receptor beta chains from one sample in a study of blood T cell repertoires in COVID-19. Sequenced by immunoSEQ multiplex PCR; TCRdb stores in-frame clones only, minus some. The table shows 45,000 to 65,000 clones, with approximately 88% occurring only once. The sequenced material came from peripheral blood. These receptors were collected from a man aged 30-40 years with COVID-19, enrolled during active disease. The CDR3 runs from the conserved cysteine through the conserved F or W. Each record gives: J gene, V gene, clone size, CDR3 protein. Rows may omit the clone size; those that give it use once, few, many or a size class.

TRBJ1-6,TRBV7-2,-,CASSFRGSNSPLHF
TRBJ2-2,TRBV27,once,CASSFIRTGHGELFF
TRBJ1-2,TRBV6-5,once,CASSLTSRNYGYTF
TRBJ2-5,TRBV18,-,CASSEQGLVETQYF
TRBJ2-5,TRBV24-1,-,CATSDPTPDKQETQYF
TRBJ1-2,TRBV6-5,-,CATTRGALYGYTF
TRBJ2-2,TRBV11-3,-,CASSLEGQVSGELFF
TRBJ2-1,TRBV4-3,-,CASSPYRAGSSDEQFF
TRBJ2-2,TRBV23-1,-,CASSQSDRTSGRVKVRGELFF
TRBJ2-3,TRBV5-1,few,CASSLGLAGVSDTQYF
TRBJ2-2,TRBV27,-,CASTRLADTGELFF
TRBJ2-2,TRBV9,once,CASSVGGGSRAGELFF
TRBJ1-6,TRBV28,once,CASSDVNFGQGDSPLHF
TRBJ2-5,TRBV9,-,CASSRGGETQYF
TRBJ1-2,TRBV30,-,CAWDREIATNYGYTF
TRBJ2-3,TRBV4-3,-,CASSQGRTFTDTQYF
TRBJ2-7,TRBV5-1,-,CASSPRTGDYEQYF
TRBJ2-7,TRBV7-8,-,CASSLVRVTSYEQYF
TRBJ1-3,TRBV6-6,-,CASSWGSGTGNTIYF
TRBJ2-7,TRBV27,-,CASRAGSYEQYF
TRBJ2-3,TRBV11-2,-,CASSLPAIYTQYF
TRBJ1-6,TRBV7-9,once,CASSTQGSNNSPLHF
TRBJ1-2,TRBV5-5,-,CASSLGQGGYGYTF
TRBJ1-2,TRBV28,once,CASSRDQGSRYTF
TRBJ1-2,TRBV6-5,-,CASSYYPGDYGYTF
TRBJ1-1,TRBV9,-,CASSVARYTEAFF
TRBJ1-1,TRBV7-9,once,CASSVTGAGMNTEAFF
TRBJ1-1,TRBV5-6,-,CASSLLGVAFF
TRBJ1-5,TRBV6-6,once,CASSYRQGSNQPQHF
TRBJ2-4,TRBV19,-,CASSIRLGGLSKNIQYF
TRBJ2-2,TRBV7-2,-,CASSWGGQGAGGELFF
TRBJ1-2,TRBV6-6,-,CASSYSASGYGYTF
TRBJ2-1,TRBV27,-,CASSKDLTSGGYNEQFF
TRBJ2-7,TRBV6-5,-,CASSYITSGPYEQYF
TRBJ2-1,TRBV30,-,CAYEGGRNEQFF
TRBJ1-2,TRBV7-8,-,CASSFDRGGGYTF
TRBJ1-1,TRBV30,-,CAWSVYGTAFGAFF
TRBJ1-1,TRBV29-1,-,CSALTVLNTEAFF
TRBJ2-2,TRBV11-2,-,CASSLGLAEGGELFF
TRBJ1-1,TRBV7-8,-,CASIQGGAFTEAFF
TRBJ2-7,TRBV27,-,CASRPSSGHEQYF
TRBJ1-1,TRBV10-2,few,CASRRQGGHTEAFF
TRBJ1-3,TRBV5-5,once,CASSWSEGVNTIYF
TRBJ2-3,TRBV7-9,-,CASSTGTASTDTQYF
TRBJ2-1,TRBV24-1,-,CATASSGSSYNEQFF
TRBJ1-5,TRBV5-5,-,CASSLQKSGAGQPQHF